This T cell receptor beta chain was found in a study of PD-L1 blockade in urothelial cancer. The wider study: Most patients, about nine tenths of the roughly 30, were males with bladder-origin cancer. Patients' histories included 0 to 3 prior chemotherapy regimens. Blood analyses occurred 3 weeks (second dose) and 6 weeks post treatment start.

The germline CDR1 and CDR2 sequences are SGHRS and YFSETQ. The length of the CDR3 is 14 residues. The ends were cut back, 5 bases at V and 0 bases at J, with 11 bases in the middle. Some clones are missing from TCRdb's copy, which holds only in-frame ones; the method was immunoSEQ multiplex PCR. This sample has about 130,000 clones, with approximately 84% found just once. Time point of the sample: pretreatment peripheral blood. Between 1 and 8 samples per patient were obtained, pretreatment and on-treatment. The sequences come from PBMCs, collected around atezolizumab (anti-PD-L1) treatment. The source of this sequence is a man between 45 and 60 years old with urothelial cancer. The chain is built from TRBV5-1 and TRBJ1-1; D is unresolved. CDR3 DNA sequence: TGCGCCAGCAGTTACCTAGTCATGAACACTGAAGCTTTCTTT. Amino acid sequence: CASSYLVMNTEAFF.